One and the same sample provided the 5 T cell receptor beta chains below, sequenced in a study of metastatic and nonmetastatic thyroid tumors. TCRdb re-called the PCR reads through MiXCR. In the table there are 35,000 or so clones, roughly a sixth of which are singletons. Every patient underwent thyroid surgery untreated. The sample taken for sequencing was blood. The receptor source for this set is a male donor with papillary thyroid cancer or a benign thyroid nodule (not recorded which). Some clones in this sample may be carry-over from other donors' samples.

The sample holds many counts of this clone. This rearrangement joins TRBV11-3 to TRBJ2-3; a weak D match, TRBD2 (5 bases). The CDR3 contains 15 residues. The germline gives CDR1 SGHNT, CDR2 YENEEA. Between the trimmed V and J ends, which lost 1 base and 3 bases, there was a span of 11 bases. The CDR3 DNA is TGTGCCAGCAGCTTAGTGGGAGCTAATACAGATACGCAGTATTTT. This sequence encodes CASSLVGANTDTQYF.

This clone was found many times. This sequence joins TRBV5-1 and TRBJ2-2, with 10 bases identical to TRBD1. This CDR3 is built from 16 residues. V was clipped by 5 bases and J by 3 bases; unmatched bases: 7. The germline V gene encodes CDR1 SGHRS and CDR2 YFSETQ. The CDR3 DNA reads TGCGCCAGCAGTTCCGCGGGACAGGGGTACACCGGGGAGCTGTTTTTT. Its protein is CASSSAGQGYTGELFF.

With regard to this clone: Compared with germline, one end of the junction differs, possibly owing to a read error. The V and J genes are TRBV28 and TRBJ2-2; 7 bases are shared with TRBD2. The germline CDR1 and CDR2 sequences are MDHEN and SYDVKM. This CDR3 comprises 17 residues. The DNA of the CDR3 is TGTGCCAGCAGGGAGACTAGCTGGAGGGCCCTCACCGTGGAGCTGTTTTTT. This translates into CASRETSWRALTVELFF.

This clone appeared many times. A single base separates this from a much larger clone, so it may be a read error. The gene calls are TRBV6-1 and TRBJ2-5, with 7 positions matching TRBD2. V lost 1 base and J lost 9; bases outside the gene matches: 5. Germline V CDR1 and CDR2: MNHNS, SASEGT. The length of the CDR3 is 13 residues. This CDR3 is CASSEVDRGAQYF. CDR3 in DNA: TGTGCCAGCAGTGAAGTCGACCGGGGGGCCCAGTACTTC.

A note on this clone: Since a much larger clone is just one base distant, this may be a read error. The chain joins TRBV18 to TRBJ2-5; 7 nucleotides agree with TRBD2. The germline V gene encodes CDR1 KGHSH and CDR2 LQKENI. With 2 bases clipped from V and 0 bases from J, the junction kept 9 bases outside the gene matches. The CDR3 consists of 17 residues. The CDR3 is CASSPFSTSRNQETQYF. Here the CDR3 DNA reads TGTGCCAGCTCACCATTCTCGACTAGCAGAAACCAAGAGACCCAGTACTTC.